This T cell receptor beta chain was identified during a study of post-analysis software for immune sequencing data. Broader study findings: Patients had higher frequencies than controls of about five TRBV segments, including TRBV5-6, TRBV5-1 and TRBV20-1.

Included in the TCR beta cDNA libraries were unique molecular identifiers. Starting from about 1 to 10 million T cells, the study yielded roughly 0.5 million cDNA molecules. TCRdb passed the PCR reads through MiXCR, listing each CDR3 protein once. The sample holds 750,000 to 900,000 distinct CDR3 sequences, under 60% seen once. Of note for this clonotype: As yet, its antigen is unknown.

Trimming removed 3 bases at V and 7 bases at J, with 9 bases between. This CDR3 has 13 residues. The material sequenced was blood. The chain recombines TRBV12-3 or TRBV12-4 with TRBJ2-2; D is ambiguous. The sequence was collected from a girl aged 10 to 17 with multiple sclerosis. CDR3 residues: CASSFGRGGELFF. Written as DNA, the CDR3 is TGTGCCAGCAGTTTTGGCCGAGGCGGGGAGCTGTTTTTT.